Presented here are 8 T cell receptor beta chains from one specimen sequenced in a study of tumor and adjacent non-tumor tissue in lung cancer. The library came from three nested PCR rounds adapted from ARM-PCR protocols. TCRdb re-derived calls from the multiplex PCR reads in MiXCR, one entry per CDR3 protein. The sample lists fewer than 120,000 distinct CDR3 sequences, around 82% occurring once. This sample's RNA came from whole unsorted tissue. Sequenced sample: lung tumor tissue. The receptors were sampled from a man between 65 and 79 years old with non-small cell lung cancer.

As regards this clonotype: The final CDR3 position lacks the conserved phenylalanine or tryptophan, pointing to a likely read error. The rearrangement links TRBV4-1 to TRBJ2-5, with D hard to call. Trimming cost V 2 bases and J 2 bases, with 9 bases left between them. This CDR3 has 14 amino acids. Germline CDR1 reads MGHRA; CDR2 reads YSYEKL. This chain's CDR3 is CASSQQCVQETQYS. CDR3 sequence (DNA): TGCGCCAGCAGCCAACAATGTGTGCAAGAGACCCAGTACTCC.

Turning to this clonotype: The junction and the germline gene differ at one end; a read error may be behind it. The V and J genes are TRBV11-3 and TRBJ2-1; 14 nucleotides line up with TRBD2. The CDR3 consists of 17 residues. Germline CDR1 is SGHNT and CDR2 is YENEEA. Here the CDR3 reads CASSLLGTSGGYNGQLF. The CDR3 coding sequence is TGTGCCAGCAGCCTCCTAGGGACTAGCGGGGGCTACAATGGGCAACTCTTC.

The rearrangement uses TRBV7-9 and TRBJ1-1; D gene uncertain. Trimming took 3 bases from V and 2 from J, leaving 10 bases between them. The CDR3 sequence is 14 residues long. Germline loops: CDR1 SEHNR, CDR2 FQNEAQ (reference sequence). The CDR3 DNA is TGTGCCAGCAGCTTCGGCAGTATAAACACTGAAGCTTTCTTT. Translated, it gives CASSFGSINTEAFF.

The rearrangement joins TRBV20-1 to TRBJ2-7, with D unresolved. The CDR3 runs 11 residues. The germline gives CDR1 DFQATT, CDR2 SNEGSKA (reference sequence). Trimming took off 5 bases at V and 6 bases at J, with 11 bases between the two ends. CDR3 protein: CSAGTISEQYF. CDR3 DNA: TGCAGTGCTGGTACAATCTCCGAGCAGTACTTC.

In regard to this clonotype: The conserved closing phenylalanine or tryptophan is absent in this CDR3, likely reflecting a read error. Because the CDR3's place on the DNA is in doubt, the DNA is left out and the CDR3 is given as listed by TCRdb. The chain combines TRBV11-2 with TRBJ2-2; the D call TRBD2 from the table was never checked on the DNA. Germline CDR1 is SGHAT and CDR2 is FQNNGV. A total of 15 residues make up the CDR3, ends included. The chain's CDR3 is CASSPLAGGTGERFL.

On this clonotype itself: This CDR3 fails to terminate in the conserved phenylalanine or tryptophan, so it likely reflects a read error. The genes are TRBV6-2 or TRBV6-3 and TRBJ2-1; D gene ambiguous. The ends were cut back, 5 bases at V and 6 bases at J, with 17 bases in the middle. CDR3 size: 15 residues. Germline CDR1 is MNHEY and CDR2 is SVGEGT. CDR3 sequence (DNA): TGTGCCAGCAGTCCGGTATTAGGCAATACCAATGAGCAGTTCCTA. Encoded protein: CASSPVLGNTNEQFL.

The rearrangement joins TRBV11-2 to TRBJ1-1, with D perhaps matching TRBD1 (6 bases). The V gene lost 11 bases and the J gene lost 1 base, with 20 bases spanning the gap. There are 15 residues in the CDR3. Germline V CDR1 and CDR2: SGHAT, FQNNGV. CDR3 protein: CACGLPGTRNTEAFF. The CDR3 DNA follows: TGTGCCTGCGGCTTACCCGGGACACGGAACACTGAAGCTTTCTTT.

The genes are TRBV29-1 and TRBJ1-2; perhaps TRBD1 as D (5 bases). The CDR3 contains 15 residues. V was shortened by 0 bases and J by 11 bases, with 22 bases between the two germline ends. Germline V gives CDR1 SQVTM, CDR2 ANQGSEA. In nucleotides, the CDR3 is TGCAGCGTTGAAGACCCCCGGCGGGGCATAGGCGGTTACACCTTC. Translation: CSVEDPRRGIGGYTF. Full variable domain (remainder filled in from reference TRBV29-1 and TRBJ1-2): SAVISQKPSRDICQRGTSLTIQCQVDSQVTMMFWYRQQPGQSLTLIATANQGSEATYESGFVIDKFPISRPNLTFSTLTVSNMSPEDSSIYLCSVEDPRRGIGGYTFGSGTRLTVV.